The rows below give T cell receptor beta chains drawn from one sample of a study of T-cell memory formation after mild COVID-19. TCRdb recomputed calls from the 5' RACE reads with MiXCR, one row per CDR3 protein. The table includes more than 250,000 distinct CDR3 sequences, 15% to 20% detected once. Material: PBMCs or a T cell subset sorted from them (not recorded which). These receptors all come from a man in his late teens or twenties who had mild COVID-19 (a few samples of this study predate the infection). Cell type and time point are not known. CDR3s include the opening cysteine and the closing phenylalanine or tryptophan. Each record gives: V gene, D gene, J gene, clone size, CDR3 protein, CDR3 DNA. A D gene is named only where the DNA matches it firmly. Not all rows give a size; the values are once, few, many and, for expanded clones, a class.

v_gene: TRBV4-3; d_gene: -; j_gene: TRBJ2-1; abundance: -; CDR3aa: CASSQEPFTGRSYNEQFF; CDR3nt: TGCGCCAGCAGCCAAGAGCCCTTCACAGGCCGCTCCTACAATGAGCAGTTCTTC
v_gene: TRBV15; d_gene: TRBD1; j_gene: TRBJ2-1; abundance: -; CDR3aa: CATSRGDRVGNEQFF; CDR3nt: TGTGCCACCAGCAGAGGGGACAGGGTTGGGAATGAGCAGTTCTTC
v_gene: TRBV12-3/TRBV12-4; d_gene: -; j_gene: TRBJ2-5; abundance: -; CDR3aa: CASSPRTAETQYF; CDR3nt: TGTGCCAGCAGTCCCAGGACGGCGGAGACCCAGTACTTC
v_gene: TRBV7-7; d_gene: -; j_gene: TRBJ2-7; abundance: -; CDR3aa: CASSHGDIRTYEQYF; CDR3nt: TGTGCCAGCAGCCACGGGGACATACGGACCTACGAGCAGTACTTC
v_gene: TRBV20-1; d_gene: -; j_gene: TRBJ2-3; abundance: many; CDR3aa: CSARRTDTQYF; CDR3nt: TGCAGTGCCCGCAGGACAGATACGCAGTATTTT
v_gene: TRBV9; d_gene: -; j_gene: TRBJ2-4; abundance: -; CDR3aa: CASSVGTARGQNIQYF; CDR3nt: TGTGCCAGCAGCGTAGGGACAGCCAGGGGCCAAAACATTCAGTACTTC
v_gene: TRBV4-3; d_gene: TRBD2; j_gene: TRBJ2-2; abundance: -; CDR3aa: CASSQDPSGGSRELFF; CDR3nt: TGCGCCAGCAGCCAAGACCCTAGCGGGGGTAGCAGGGAGCTGTTTTTT
v_gene: TRBV29-1; d_gene: TRBD2; j_gene: TRBJ2-3; abundance: -; CDR3aa: CSVPLAGGPGDTQYF; CDR3nt: TGCAGCGTCCCCCTAGCGGGGGGGCCCGGAGATACGCAGTATTTT
v_gene: TRBV7-2; d_gene: TRBD1; j_gene: TRBJ2-5; abundance: few; CDR3aa: CASSYLTGLGQETQYF; CDR3nt: TGTGCCAGCAGCTATTTGACAGGGTTGGGTCAAGAGACCCAGTACTTC
v_gene: TRBV7-9; d_gene: -; j_gene: TRBJ1-1; abundance: -; CDR3aa: CASSQQQGGGEAFF; CDR3nt: TGTGCCAGCAGCCAACAGCAAGGTGGCGGTGAAGCTTTCTTT
v_gene: TRBV4-1; d_gene: -; j_gene: TRBJ1-5; abundance: few; CDR3aa: CASSQEKHSNQPQHF; CDR3nt: TGCGCCAGCAGCCAAGAAAAGCATAGCAATCAGCCCCAGCATTTT
v_gene: TRBV15; d_gene: -; j_gene: TRBJ1-1; abundance: few; CDR3aa: CATSRGGQRLEAFF; CDR3nt: TGTGCCACCAGCAGAGGTGGGCAGCGTCTGGAGGCTTTCTTT
v_gene: TRBV6-5; d_gene: -; j_gene: TRBJ2-2; abundance: -; CDR3aa: CASSTGEAGELFF; CDR3nt: TGTGCCAGCAGTACAGGGGAGGCCGGGGAGCTGTTTTTT
v_gene: TRBV5-1; d_gene: TRBD2; j_gene: TRBJ2-7; abundance: -; CDR3aa: CASSPRTSGGPYEQYF; CDR3nt: TGCGCCAGCAGCCCAAGGACTAGCGGGGGGCCCTACGAGCAGTACTTC
v_gene: TRBV5-1; d_gene: TRBD1; j_gene: TRBJ1-2; abundance: few; CDR3aa: CASSEGTGGEDYTF; CDR3nt: TGCGCCAGCAGCGAAGGGACAGGGGGCGAGGACTACACCTTC
v_gene: TRBV7-9; d_gene: TRBD1; j_gene: TRBJ1-2; abundance: few; CDR3aa: CASSLVDSHPDRAPLNYGYTF; CDR3nt: TGTGCCAGCAGCTTAGTCGATAGCCATCCCGACAGGGCACCCCTCAACTATGGCTACACCTTC
v_gene: TRBV10-3; d_gene: -; j_gene: TRBJ1-3; abundance: -; CDR3aa: CAISDLPQGPGNTIYF; CDR3nt: TGTGCCATCAGTGACCTCCCCCAGGGCCCCGGAAACACCATATATTTT
v_gene: TRBV6-5; d_gene: TRBD1; j_gene: TRBJ1-2; abundance: -; CDR3aa: CASRKGTGGGYTF; CDR3nt: TGTGCCAGCAGAAAAGGGACAGGGGGAGGCTACACCTTC
v_gene: TRBV6-2/TRBV6-3; d_gene: -; j_gene: TRBJ1-5; abundance: few; CDR3aa: CASQFDGNQPQHF; CDR3nt: TGTGCCAGTCAATTCGACGGAAATCAGCCCCAGCATTTT
v_gene: TRBV6-5; d_gene: -; j_gene: TRBJ1-2; abundance: -; CDR3aa: CASSYGGGYGYTF; CDR3nt: TGTGCCAGCAGTTACGGGGGGGGCTATGGCTACACCTTC
v_gene: TRBV6-2/TRBV6-3; d_gene: TRBD2; j_gene: TRBJ2-7; abundance: -; CDR3aa: CASSEERGGAVEQYF; CDR3nt: TGTGCCAGCAGTGAAGAGCGGGGGGGAGCCGTCGAGCAGTACTTC
v_gene: TRBV10-1; d_gene: -; j_gene: TRBJ2-1; abundance: few; CDR3aa: CASSESGSYNEQFF; CDR3nt: TGCGCCAGCAGTGAGAGCGGATCCTACAATGAGCAGTTCTTC
v_gene: TRBV12-3/TRBV12-4; d_gene: -; j_gene: TRBJ1-1; abundance: -; CDR3aa: CASSPRQSPILEAFF; CDR3nt: TGTGCCAGCAGCCCTCGGCAGAGTCCGATTCTTGAAGCTTTCTTT
v_gene: TRBV18; d_gene: -; j_gene: TRBJ2-1; abundance: -; CDR3aa: CASSPLRLVLAYNEQFF; CDR3nt: TGTGCCAGCTCACCTCTAAGACTAGTCCTCGCCTACAATGAGCAGTTCTTC
v_gene: TRBV6-5; d_gene: -; j_gene: TRBJ2-5; abundance: -; CDR3aa: CASSYSEGNRETQYF; CDR3nt: TGTGCCAGCAGTTACTCTGAGGGGAACCGAGAGACCCAGTACTTC
v_gene: TRBV30; d_gene: -; j_gene: TRBJ2-7; abundance: -; CDR3aa: CAWTQTGSYEQYF; CDR3nt: TGTGCCTGGACCCAGACAGGATCCTACGAGCAGTACTTC